This T cell receptor beta chain was identified in a study of blood T cells in healthy people across ages. A sample-barcoded 5' primer and a J-beta primer mix were used in a second PCR of about 6 to 12 cycles. With 12 random nucleotides, a template-switch adaptor tagged each individual cDNA molecule. Every sample returned 2.5 million or more CDR3-containing paired-end reads. One entry per CDR3 protein, called by TCRdb with MiXCR from the 5' RACE reads. The sample holds about 1.5 million distinct CDR3 sequences; about 42% are singletons and the top ten take less than 5%. This TCR came from a woman aged 18-30 years in good health. The sequenced material came from blood.

The CDR3 DNA reads as TGTGCCAGCAGTGAAGCTTTTTTAGCGGGGGAGCGCGCAGATACGCAGTATTTT. Translated: CASSEAFLAGERADTQYF. This chain connects TRBV2 to TRBJ2-3; TRBD2 matches at 9 bases. The CDR3 has 18 residues. Per the germline V gene, CDR1 is SNHLY and CDR2 is FYNNEI. V lost 0 bases, J lost 4 bases, and 11 bases stayed unmatched.